This passage covers 8 T cell receptor beta chains from one sample sequenced in a study of T-cell reconstitution after alpha-beta-depleted transplantation in children. Unique molecular identifiers tagged the TCRbeta library. TCRdb called the PCR reads again in MiXCR, with one record for every CDR3 protein. The table has about 440,000 distinct CDR3 sequences, roughly two fifths seen once. The sequenced sample was PBMCs, obtained before TCRalphabeta/CD19-depleted stem cell transplant. These receptors all stem from a girl aged 2-10 years with aplastic anemia, due to receive a stem cell transplant.

This rearrangement joins TRBV20-1 to TRBJ2-7; 7 bases fit TRBD1. CDR1 is DFQATT, CDR2 SNEGSKA, per germline (reference sequence). The length of the CDR3 is 14 residues. J gave up 0 bases and V 3 bases, and 5 bases lay outside the gene matches. The CDR3 DNA follows: TGCAGTGCTAGGGACAGGAGGAGCTCCTACGAGCAGTACTTC. Its protein is CSARDRRSSYEQYF.

J is TRBJ2-7 and V is TRBV5-1; the D gene could be TRBD1 or TRBD2 (5 bases each). Germline CDR1 reads SGHRS; CDR2 reads YFSETQ. The CDR3 is 13 residues long. The V and J ends lost 0 bases and 6 bases respectively, with 10 bases between them. The CDR3 DNA sequence: TGCGCCAGCAGCTTGGGTTGGGGGTTCGAGCAGTACTTC. It is translated as CASSLGWGFEQYF.

This clonotype was observed at least ten times. The chain employs TRBV5-1 and TRBJ2-1, with TRBD2 matching over 14 bases. Germline CDR1 SGHRS, CDR2 YFSETQ. V shed 4 bases and J 7 bases; nucleotides not matched to a gene: 10. The CDR3 is 17 residues long. In nucleotides, the CDR3 is TGCGCCAGCAGCATGACTAGCGGGAGGGTTCTAGTGAATGAGCAGTTCTTC. As protein: CASSMTSGRVLVNEQFF. The whole variable domain, remainder taken from reference TRBV5-1 and TRBJ2-1, is KAGVTQTPRYLIKTRGQQVTLSCSPISGHRSVSWYQQTPGQGLQFLFEYFSETQRNKGNFPGRFSGRQFSNSRSEMNVSTLELGDSALYLCASSMTSGRVLVNEQFFGPGTRLTVL.

This clonotype was counted ten times or more. V usage is TRBV3-1 and J usage is TRBJ2-1; 7 bases fit TRBD2. Germline CDR1 is LGHDT and CDR2 is YNNKEL (reference sequence). The CDR3 spans 15 residues. V dropped 6 bases and J dropped 0; count of bases not matched to a gene: 5. The chain's CDR3 is CASSPAGSSYNEQFF. Here the CDR3 DNA reads TGTGCCAGCAGTCCAGCGGGGAGCTCCTACAATGAGCAGTTCTTC.

The chain links TRBV10-3 to TRBJ2-1, with D perhaps TRBD2 (5 bases). V gave up 5 bases and J gave up 0 bases, with 17 bases separating them. The CDR3 totals 17 residues. The germline V gene has CDR1 ENHRY and CDR2 SYGVKD. CDR3 sequence: CAISKMGVSDSYNEQFF. The CDR3 DNA follows: TGTGCCATCAGTAAGATGGGAGTTAGCGACTCCTACAATGAGCAGTTCTTC.

The V and J genes are TRBV29-1 and TRBJ2-2, with D tentatively TRBD1 (6 bases). The CDR3 extends over 15 amino acids. V gave up 3 bases and J gave up 0 bases, with 11 bases separating them. CDR1 and CDR2 (germline): SQVTM, ANQGSEA. The CDR3 nucleotides are TGCAGCGTTGAGGTGGGGGCAGCGAACACCGGGGAGCTGTTTTTT. Encoded protein: CSVEVGAANTGELFF.

This clonotype was counted many times. This chain uses TRBV15 with TRBJ2-2; no reliable D call. V lost 1 base and J 8 bases, leaving 14 bases between the germline ends. The germline gives CDR1 LNHNV, CDR2 YYDKDF (reference sequence). The length of the CDR3 is 15 residues. CDR3 sequence: CATSRGTARWGELFF. CDR3 DNA: TGTGCCACCAGCAGAGGGACGGCGCGATGGGGGGAGCTGTTTTTT.

The chain employs TRBV12-3 or TRBV12-4 and TRBJ2-5, with TRBD2 matching 8 bases. V shed 4 bases, J shed 2 bases, and the junction held 6 bases outside the gene matches. There are 15 residues in the CDR3. In DNA form, the CDR3 reads TGTGCCAGCAGTTCTTACGGGAGGGCTCAAGAGACCCAGTACTTC. Translation gives CASSSYGRAQETQYF.